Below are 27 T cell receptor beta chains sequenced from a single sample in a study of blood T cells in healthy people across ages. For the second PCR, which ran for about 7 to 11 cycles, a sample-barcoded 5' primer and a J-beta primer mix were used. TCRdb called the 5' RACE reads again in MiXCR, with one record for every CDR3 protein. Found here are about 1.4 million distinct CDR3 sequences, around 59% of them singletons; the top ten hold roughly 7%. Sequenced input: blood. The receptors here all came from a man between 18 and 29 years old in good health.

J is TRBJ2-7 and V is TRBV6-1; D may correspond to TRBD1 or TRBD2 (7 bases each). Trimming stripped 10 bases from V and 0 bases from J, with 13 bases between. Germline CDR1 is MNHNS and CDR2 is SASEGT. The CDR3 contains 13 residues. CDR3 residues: CAIERDSSYEQYF. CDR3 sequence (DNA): TGTGCCATAGAGCGGGACAGCTCCTACGAGCAGTACTTC.

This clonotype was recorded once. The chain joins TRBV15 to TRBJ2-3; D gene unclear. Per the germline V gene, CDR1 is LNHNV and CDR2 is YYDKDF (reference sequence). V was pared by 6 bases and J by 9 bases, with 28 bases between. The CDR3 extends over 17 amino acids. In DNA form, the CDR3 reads TGTGCCACCAGAGTCCTGAGACCAGACCTATCTCCCCGGACGCAGTATTTT. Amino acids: CATRVLRPDLSPRTQYF.

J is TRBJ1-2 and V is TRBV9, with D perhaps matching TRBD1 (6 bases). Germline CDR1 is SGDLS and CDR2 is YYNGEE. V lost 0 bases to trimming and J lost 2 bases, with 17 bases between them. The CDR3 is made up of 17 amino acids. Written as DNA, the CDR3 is TGTGCCAGCAGCGTAGAGGGGGGGACATGGGGCAACTATGGCTACACCTTC. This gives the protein CASSVEGGTWGNYGYTF. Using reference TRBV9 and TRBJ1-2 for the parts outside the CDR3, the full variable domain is DSGVTQTPKHLITATGQRVTLRCSPRSGDLSVYWYQQSLDQGLQFLIQYYNGEERAKGNILERFSAQQFPDLHSELNLSSLELGDSALYFCASSVEGGTWGNYGYTFGSGTRLTVV.

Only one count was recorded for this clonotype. CDR3 protein: CASSLSPASTDTQYF. Written as DNA, the CDR3 is TGTGCCAGCAGCTTATCCCCCGCTAGCACAGATACGCAGTATTTT. The rearrangement uses TRBV11-2 and TRBJ2-3, with no clear D. CDR1 and CDR2 (germline): SGHAT, FQNNGV. The CDR3 totals 15 residues. With 2 bases removed from V and 0 bases from J, the gap between germline ends came to 9 bases. The entire variable domain, with the rest obtained from reference TRBV11-2 and TRBJ2-3, is as follows: EAGVAQSPRYKIIEKRQSVAFWCNPISGHATLYWYQQILGQGPKLLIQFQNNGVVDDSQLPKDRFSAERLKGVDSTLKIQPAKLEDSAVYLCASSLSPASTDTQYFGPGTRLTVL.

The CDR3 protein is CASSQQDTSSKYEQYF. CDR3 DNA sequence: TGCGCCAGCAGCCAACAAGATACCAGTAGTAAGTACGAGCAGTACTTC. The genes are TRBV4-1 and TRBJ2-7, with no clear D. Germline lookup yields CDR1 MGHRA and CDR2 YSYEKL. The CDR3 is 16 residues long. With 2 bases removed from V and 4 bases from J, the gap between germline ends came to 18 bases.

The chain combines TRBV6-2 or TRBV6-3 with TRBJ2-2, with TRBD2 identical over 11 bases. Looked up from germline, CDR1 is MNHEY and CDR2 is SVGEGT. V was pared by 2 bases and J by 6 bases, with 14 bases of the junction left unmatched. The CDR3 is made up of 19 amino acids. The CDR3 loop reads CASSYGNSGRAGGPGELFF. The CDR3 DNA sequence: TGTGCCAGCAGTTACGGTAATAGCGGGAGGGCCGGTGGACCCGGGGAGCTGTTTTTT.

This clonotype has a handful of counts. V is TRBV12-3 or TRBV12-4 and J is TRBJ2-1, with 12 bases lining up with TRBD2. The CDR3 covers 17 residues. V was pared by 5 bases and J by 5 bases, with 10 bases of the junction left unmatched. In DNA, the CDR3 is TGTGCCAGCAGTCAACTGACTAGCGGGAGATCCCACAATGAGCAGTTCTTC. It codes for CASSQLTSGRSHNEQFF.

In DNA form, the CDR3 reads TGTGCCAGCAGCCAGGTATTTCGGGACAGGGTCTATGGCTACACCTTC. Amino acid sequence: CASSQVFRDRVYGYTF. The chain recombines TRBV4-2 with TRBJ1-2; 9 nucleotides agree with TRBD1. Germline V gene data show CDR1 as LGHNA and CDR2 as YNFKEQ. The CDR3 spans 16 residues. Unmatched junction bases numbered 9, after V lost 3 bases and J lost 4 bases.

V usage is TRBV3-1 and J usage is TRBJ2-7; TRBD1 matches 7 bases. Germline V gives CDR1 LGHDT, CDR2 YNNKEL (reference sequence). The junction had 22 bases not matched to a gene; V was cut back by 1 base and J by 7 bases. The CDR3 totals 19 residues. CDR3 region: CASSQVGGRATGLLREQYF. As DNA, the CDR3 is TGTGCCAGCAGCCAAGTAGGGGGCAGGGCGACAGGGCTCCTACGAGAGCAGTACTTC.

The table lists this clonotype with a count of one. The CDR3 DNA is TGTGCCAGCACTGCTGCCCGGACAGCCGAGCAGTACTTC. Amino acids: CASTAARTAEQYF. The chain recombines TRBV12-3 or TRBV12-4 with TRBJ2-1; D possibly corresponds to TRBD1 (6 bases). The J call may be wrong; the DNA end is better matched by TRBJ2-7. CDR3 length: 13 residues.

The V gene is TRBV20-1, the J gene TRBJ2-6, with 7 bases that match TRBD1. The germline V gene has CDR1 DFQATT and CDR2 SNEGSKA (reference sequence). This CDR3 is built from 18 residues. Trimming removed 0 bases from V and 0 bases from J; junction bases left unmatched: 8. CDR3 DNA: TGCAGTGCTAGAGATGTACAGGGGCTGGACTCTGGGGCCAACGTCCTGACTTTC. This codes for CSARDVQGLDSGANVLTF.

The CDR3, as DNA: TGTGCCAGCAGTTTTGGTGGCAGGATAAGCACAGATACGCAGTATTTT. Translated: CASSFGGRISTDTQYF. The gene calls are TRBV28 and TRBJ2-3; D is undetermined. This CDR3 region has 16 residues. Trimming shortened V by 3 bases and J by 0 bases, and 13 bases separated the two germline ends. CDR1 and CDR2 from the germline V gene are MDHEN and SYDVKM.

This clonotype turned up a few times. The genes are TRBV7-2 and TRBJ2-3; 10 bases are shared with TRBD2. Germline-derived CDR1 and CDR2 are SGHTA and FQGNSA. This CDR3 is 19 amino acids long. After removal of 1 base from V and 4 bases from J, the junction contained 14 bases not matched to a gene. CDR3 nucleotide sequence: TGTGCCAGCAGCTTAGTGGCGCGGAGGCTAGCGGGAGAAGCAGATACGCAGTATTTT. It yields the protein CASSLVARRLAGEADTQYF.

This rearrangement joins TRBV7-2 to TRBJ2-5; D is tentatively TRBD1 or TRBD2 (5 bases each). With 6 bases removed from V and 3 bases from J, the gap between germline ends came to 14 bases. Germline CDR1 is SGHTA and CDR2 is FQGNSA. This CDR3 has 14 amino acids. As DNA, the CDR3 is TGTGCCAGCAGTGAGGGGTTCGGGGAAGAGACCCAGTACTTC. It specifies CASSEGFGEETQYF.

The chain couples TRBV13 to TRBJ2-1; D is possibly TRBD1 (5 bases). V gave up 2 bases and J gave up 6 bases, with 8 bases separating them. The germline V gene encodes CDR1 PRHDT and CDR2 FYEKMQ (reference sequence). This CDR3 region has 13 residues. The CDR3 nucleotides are TGTGCCAGCAGCTTAAAGGGGTTCAATGAGCAGTTCTTC. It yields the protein CASSLKGFNEQFF.

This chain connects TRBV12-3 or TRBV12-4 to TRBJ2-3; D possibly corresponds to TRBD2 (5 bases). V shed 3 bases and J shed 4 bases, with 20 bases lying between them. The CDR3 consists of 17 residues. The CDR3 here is CASSFTGLAEWADTQYF. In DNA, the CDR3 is TGTGCCAGCAGTTTCACTGGACTGGCCGAGTGGGCAGATACGCAGTATTTT.

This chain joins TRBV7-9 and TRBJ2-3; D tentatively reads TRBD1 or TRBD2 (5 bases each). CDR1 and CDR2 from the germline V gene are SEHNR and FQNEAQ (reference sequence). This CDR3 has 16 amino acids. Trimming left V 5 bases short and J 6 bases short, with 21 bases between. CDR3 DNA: TGTGCCAGCAGCAAGGGGACGGAGTATCGATTGGATACGCAGTATTTT. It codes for CASSKGTEYRLDTQYF.

The CDR3 loop reads CASSSASVSGEQYF. CDR3 sequence (DNA): TGTGCCAGCAGCTCCGCGTCAGTATCAGGGGAGCAGTACTTC. The chain joins TRBV7-6 to TRBJ2-7; tentative D call: TRBD1 (5 bases). The CDR3 runs to 14 residues. V lost 4 bases and J 7 bases, leaving 17 bases between the germline ends. Germline CDR1 reads SGHVS; CDR2 reads FNYEAQ.

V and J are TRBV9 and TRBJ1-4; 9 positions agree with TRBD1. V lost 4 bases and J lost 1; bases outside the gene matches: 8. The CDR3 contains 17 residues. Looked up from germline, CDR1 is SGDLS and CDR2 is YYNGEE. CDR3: CASSPWTGEGTNEKLFF. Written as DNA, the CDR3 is TGTGCCAGCAGCCCATGGACAGGGGAGGGAACTAATGAAAAACTGTTTTTT.

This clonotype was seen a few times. The chain's CDR3 is CSVVFPGGTQYF. DNA for the CDR3: TGCAGCGTTGTATTTCCAGGGGGGACCCAGTACTTC. The rearrangement links TRBV29-1 to TRBJ2-5; TRBD1 agrees at 7 bases. V shed 4 bases and J 7 bases; nucleotides not matched to a gene: 6. Germline values: CDR1 SQVTM, CDR2 ANQGSEA. The CDR3 extends over 12 amino acids.

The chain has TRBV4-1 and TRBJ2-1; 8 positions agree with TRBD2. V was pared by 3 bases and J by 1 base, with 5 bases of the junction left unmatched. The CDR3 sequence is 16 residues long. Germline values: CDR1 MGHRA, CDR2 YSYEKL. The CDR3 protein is CASSHQPGGSYNEQFF. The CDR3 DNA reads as TGCGCCAGCAGCCACCAGCCGGGAGGGTCCTACAATGAGCAGTTCTTC.

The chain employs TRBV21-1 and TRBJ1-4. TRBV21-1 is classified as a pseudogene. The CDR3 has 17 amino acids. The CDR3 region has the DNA TGTGCCAGCAGCAAAGCTGGACGGGCAATAACTAATGAAAAACTGTTTTTT. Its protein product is CASSKAGRAITNEKLFF.

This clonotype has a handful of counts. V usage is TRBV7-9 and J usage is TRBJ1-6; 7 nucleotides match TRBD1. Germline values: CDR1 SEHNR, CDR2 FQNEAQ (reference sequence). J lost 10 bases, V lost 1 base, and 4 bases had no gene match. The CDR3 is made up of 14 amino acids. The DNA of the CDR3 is TGTGCCAGCAGCTTAGTACAGGGGAACTCACCCCTCCACTTT. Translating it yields CASSLVQGNSPLHF.

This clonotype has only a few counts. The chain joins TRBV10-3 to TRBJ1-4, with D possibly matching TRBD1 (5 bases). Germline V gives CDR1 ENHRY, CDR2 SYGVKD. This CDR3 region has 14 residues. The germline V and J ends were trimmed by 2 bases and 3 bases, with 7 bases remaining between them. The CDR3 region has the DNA TGTGCCATCAGTGAGCGAGGGGCTAATGAAAAACTGTTTTTT. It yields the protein CAISERGANEKLFF.

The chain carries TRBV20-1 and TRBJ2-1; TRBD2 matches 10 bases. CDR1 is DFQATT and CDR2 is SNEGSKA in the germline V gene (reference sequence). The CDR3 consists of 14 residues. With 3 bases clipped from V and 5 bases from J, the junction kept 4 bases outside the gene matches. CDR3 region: CSASASGSNNEQFF. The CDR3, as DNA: TGCAGTGCTAGTGCTAGCGGGAGCAACAATGAGCAGTTCTTC.

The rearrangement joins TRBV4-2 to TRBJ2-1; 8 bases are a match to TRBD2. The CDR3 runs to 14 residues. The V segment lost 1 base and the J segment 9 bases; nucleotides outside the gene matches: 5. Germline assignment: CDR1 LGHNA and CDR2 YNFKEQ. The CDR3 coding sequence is TGTGCCAGCAGCCAAGTGGGACTAGGTCGTGAGCAGTTCTTC. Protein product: CASSQVGLGREQFF.

In DNA, the CDR3 is TGCGCCAGCATCGGGGGGACTAGCGCAGATACGCAGTATTTT. This sequence encodes CASIGGTSADTQYF. The rearrangement uses TRBV5-1 and TRBJ2-3, with 10 bases fitting TRBD2. This CDR3 region has 14 residues. Germline V gene data show CDR1 as SGHRS and CDR2 as YFSETQ. J gave up 4 bases and V 6 bases, and 5 bases lay outside the gene matches. Combining the CDR3 with reference TRBV5-1 and TRBJ2-3 gives the whole variable domain KAGVTQTPRYLIKTRGQQVTLSCSPISGHRSVSWYQQTPGQGLQFLFEYFSETQRNKGNFPGRFSGRQFSNSRSEMNVSTLELGDSALYLCASIGGTSADTQYFGPGTRLTVL.